These T cell receptor beta chains were read from a single sample in a study of cytomegalovirus exposure and HLA in healthy donors. TCRdb's table, derived via immunoSEQ multiplex PCR, lists solely in-frame clones and lacks some. The sample has hundreds of thousands of clones, around nine tenths seen once. Sequencing input: PBMCs. The receptor source for this set is a woman in her late teens or twenties in good health and CMV-seronegative. The CDR3 runs from the conserved cysteine through the conserved F or W. A D gene is named only where the DNA matches it firmly. Not every row has a clone size; where given, it reads once, few, many or a size class.

once,TRBJ2-1,TRBD2,TRBV7-3,CASSLGTSGSYNEQFF,TGTGCCAGCAGCTTAGGGACTAGCGGCTCCTACAATGAGCAGTTCTTC
-,TRBJ2-7,TRBD1,TRBV19,CASSMGQGYEQYF,TGTGCCAGTAGTATGGGACAGGGATACGAGCAGTACTTC
-,TRBJ1-3,-,TRBV7-9,CASSPTSSSGNTIYF,TGTGCCAGCAGCCCGACAAGTAGCTCTGGAAACACCATATATTTT
few,TRBJ2-7,-,TRBV9,CASSVGSAGLYEQYF,TGTGCCAGCAGCGTAGGGTCGGCAGGCCTCTACGAGCAGTACTTC
-,TRBJ1-5,TRBD1,TRBV10-3,CAISRTGEMRGNQPQHF,TGTGCCATTTCCCGGACAGGAGAGATGAGGGGCAATCAGCCCCAGCATTTT
-,TRBJ2-7,TRBD1,TRBV28,CASSSSGQGASEQYF,TGTGCCAGCAGTTCCAGTGGACAGGGAGCGTCCGAGCAGTACTTC
-,TRBJ1-1,TRBD1,TRBV10-1,CASSAGQAKAFF,TGCGCCAGCAGTGCAGGACAGGCAAAAGCTTTCTTT
-,TRBJ2-1,-,TRBV7-2,CASSPEFGEQFF,TGTGCCAGCAGCCCGGAGTTCGGTGAGCAGTTCTTC
-,TRBJ1-5,-,TRBV28,CASDSSNQPQHF,TGTGCCAGTGACAGTAGCAATCAGCCCCAGCATTTT
-,TRBJ2-5,TRBD1,TRBV9,CASRGQSAETQYF,TGTGCCAGCAGGGGACAGAGTGCCGAGACCCAGTACTTC
-,TRBJ1-1,-,TRBV29-1,CSVGGRQNTEAFF,TGCAGCGTTGGGGGGAGGCAGAACACTGAAGCTTTCTTT
-,TRBJ2-2,-,TRBV4-1,CASSQLGQNTGELFF,TGCGCCAGCAGCCAGCTAGGACAGAACACCGGGGAGCTGTTTTTT
-,TRBJ2-1,-,TRBV30,CASNSLSGDSYNEQFF,TGTGCCTCAAATTCTCTATCGGGAGATTCCTACAATGAGCAGTTCTTC
-,TRBJ1-2,-,TRBV28,CASSFRGGYGYTF,TGTGCCAGCAGTTTCAGGGGAGGGTATGGCTACACCTTC
once,TRBJ2-1,TRBD2,TRBV7-9,CASSPQDSGNNEQFF,TGTGCCAGCAGCCCTCAGGATAGCGGGAACAATGAGCAGTTCTTC
few,TRBJ1-2,-,TRBV7-9,CASSLIGNGYTF,TGTGCCAGCAGCTTGATTGGCAATGGCTACACCTTC
once,TRBJ2-4,-,TRBV14,CASSIRGSVGIQYF,TGTGCCAGCAGCATCAGGGGCTCGGTGGGCATTCAGTACTTC
few,TRBJ2-7,TRBD1,TRBV10-3,CAIGQATYEQYF,TGTGCCATCGGACAGGCCACCTACGAGCAGTACTTC
-,TRBJ2-7,-,TRBV2,CASSDWGKGGDHEQYF,TGTGCCAGCAGTGATTGGGGTAAGGGAGGAGACCACGAGCAGTACTTC
few,TRBJ1-6,-,TRBV6-1,CASSGESRSPLHF,TGTGCCAGCAGTGGGGAGAGCAGATCACCCCTCCACTTT
-,TRBJ2-1,-,TRBV29-1,CSVRSPGVQGEQFF,TGCAGCGTCCGCTCGCCAGGGGTACAGGGTGAGCAGTTCTTC
-,TRBJ1-2,-,TRBV27,CASSFSGASGYTF,TGTGCCAGCAGTTTTTCAGGGGCTTCGGGCTACACCTTC
-,TRBJ1-4,TRBD1,TRBV18,CASSLATGGNEKLFF,TGTGCCAGCTCACTTGCGACAGGGGGGAATGAAAAACTGTTTTTT
-,TRBJ2-3,TRBD1,TRBV5-1,CASSFLGQFTDTQYF,TGCGCCAGCAGCTTCCTGGGACAGTTCACAGATACGCAGTATTTT
-,TRBJ1-5,-,TRBV6-4,CARRVPGNQPQHF,TGTGCCCGGAGGGTCCCGGGCAATCAGCCCCAGCATTTT
-,TRBJ1-4,-,TRBV28,CASTAGGLTNEKLFF,TGTGCCAGCACCGCCGGGGGGCTGACTAATGAAAAACTGTTTTTT
many,TRBJ1-2,TRBD1,TRBV28,CASSGPTGSLNYGYTF,TGTGCCAGCAGTGGGCCGACAGGGTCCCTTAACTATGGCTACACCTTC
-,TRBJ2-1,TRBD2,TRBV5-1,CASSLYGTSGRAVDEQFF,TGCGCCAGCAGCTTGTATGGGACTAGCGGGAGGGCCGTAGATGAGCAGTTCTTC
-,TRBJ1-6,TRBD1,TRBV28,CASSSSTGVGNSPLHF,TGTGCCAGCAGCTCCTCGACAGGGGTTGGTAATTCACCCCTCCACTTT
-,TRBJ1-1,TRBD1,TRBV28,CASRTGVGNTEAFF,TGTGCCAGCAGAACAGGGGTGGGGAACACTGAAGCTTTCTTT
once,TRBJ1-5,-,TRBV4-3,CASSQDWQGYQPQHF,TGCGCCAGCAGCCAAGATTGGCAGGGCTATCAGCCCCAGCATTTT
-,TRBJ2-5,TRBD2,TRBV6-6,CASTRTSGMETQYF,TGTGCCAGCACCCGGACTAGCGGGATGGAGACCCAGTACTTC
once,TRBJ2-6,-,TRBV19,CASSRQGGWGANVLTF,TGTGCCAGTAGCCGACAAGGAGGTTGGGGGGCCAACGTCCTGACTTTC
-,TRBJ1-2,-,TRBV13,CASSATKWTVANYGYTF,TGTGCCAGCAGCGCGACGAAATGGACAGTAGCTAACTATGGCTACACCTTC